This T cell receptor beta chain was sequenced during a study of T-cell memory formation after mild COVID-19 (dated by TCRdb to the early 2020s). Turning to the overall study: TCR sequence clusters from the two donors were largely donor specific. Longitudinal TCRalpha and TCRbeta repertoire sequencing tracked T-cell clones expanding and contracting after mild COVID-19 in two donors. The cohort was made up of two young adult volunteers, one female and one male, who were previously healthy.

As regards this clonotype: Which antigen it targets is not known. No base quality information exists; no much larger clone differs at one position.

Ficoll-Paque density gradient centrifugation was used to isolate PBMCs. The paper as a whole reports these results and caveats: Some responding clones were detected in pre-infection memory, suggesting pre-existing cross-reactive memory T cells joined the SARS-CoV-2 response. The study covered only two mild cases, and larger cohorts including severe cases with pre-infection samples were considered necessary. From day 15 to 85, contracting clones showed balanced CD4/CD8 phenotypes, whereas a second wave of clones that expanded from day 15 to 37 leaned towards CD4+. Contracting CD4+ clones were found mainly in CM and EM memory subsets, while CD8+ clones were enriched in EMRA. The second-wave clones that peaked on day 37 were not confirmed to be SARS-CoV-2 specific.

These reads were obtained on an Illumina NovaSeq 6000. Using 5'RACE with constant-segment primers, TCRalpha and TCRbeta cDNA libraries were constructed, with sample barcodes and unique molecular identifiers added in the process. Trizol reagent was used to extract RNA from every sample. Libraries were amplified in two PCR steps, with a second sample barcode and Illumina TruSeq adapters added in the second step. Sequencing of the libraries was done on an Illumina NovaSeq, producing 2 x 150 bp paired-end reads. The published analysis was carried out like this. The reads were demultiplexed and collapsed into UMI-guided consensus sequences using migec v1.2.7. Using mixcr v2.1.11, UMI consensuses were aligned to TRA and TRB V and J templates and then assembled into clonotypes. A clonotype was counted as expanded or contracted only when both edgeR and NoisET called the clonotype significant, with the noise models trained on biological replicates. For edgeR calls, the thresholds were a false discovery rate-adjusted p below 0.01 and a log2 fold-change of 1. As an exploratory analysis of dynamics, max-normalized trajectories of the 1000 most abundant clonotypes were examined by PCA with hierarchical clustering. Each responding clone was given a CD4 or CD8 phenotype based on the CD4+ and CD8+ repertoires, which had been sequenced separately. The raw public reads went through TCRdb reprocessing: fastp at Q25, MiXCR clone calling, in-frame beta chains kept. Duplicate CDR3 protein sequences are folded into a single record with the most common DNA and genes. Clone size and V and J calls follow TCRdb, not the original study. The sample table lists about 560,000 distinct CDR3 sequences, about 20% of them with a count of one. Around 8.4% of the sample comes from the top ten.

This TCR came from an adult woman who had mild COVID-19 (a few samples of this study predate the infection). The sample titles of this study are shuffled in the database, so cell type and time point are left out; the donor was told from shared clones. Sequencing was carried out using PBMCs or a T cell subset sorted from them (not recorded which).

The DNA sequence follows: TGTGCCAGCAGCCAAGGTCCAGGGGTTGGCTATGGCTACACCTTC. This sequence encodes CASSQGPGVGYGYTF. The chain is encoded by TRBV4-2 joined to TRBJ1-2, with TRBD1 as a weak D call on 6 bases. The CDR3 numbers 15 residues from cysteine through phenylalanine. This entry keeps only the CDR3 DNA: 45 bases, framed from base 1. CDR1 LGHNA and CDR2 YNFKEQ were looked up in the germline V gene. Deletion took 1 base off V and 4 bases off J, with a span of 13 bases between the germline ends.